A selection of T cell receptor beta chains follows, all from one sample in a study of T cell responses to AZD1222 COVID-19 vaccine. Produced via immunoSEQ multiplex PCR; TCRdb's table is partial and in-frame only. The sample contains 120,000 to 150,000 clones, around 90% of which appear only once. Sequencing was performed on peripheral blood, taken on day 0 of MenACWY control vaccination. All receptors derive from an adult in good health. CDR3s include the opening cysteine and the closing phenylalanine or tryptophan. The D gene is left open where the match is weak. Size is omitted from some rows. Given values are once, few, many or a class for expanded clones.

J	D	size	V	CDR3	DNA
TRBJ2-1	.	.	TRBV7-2	CASSPASGYNEQFF	TGTGCCAGCAGCCCCGCAAGCGGATACAATGAGCAGTTCTTC
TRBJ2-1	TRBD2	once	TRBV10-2	CASSDSGRGGSYNEQFF	TGCGCCAGCAGTGACTCCGGCCGGGGGGGCTCCTACAATGAGCAGTTCTTC
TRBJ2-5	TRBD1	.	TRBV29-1	CSVDRGREETQYF	TGCAGCGTTGACAGGGGGCGCGAAGAGACCCAGTACTTC
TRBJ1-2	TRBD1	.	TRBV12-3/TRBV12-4	CASDRGGGYGYTF	TGTGCCAGCGACAGGGGAGGAGGCTATGGCTACACCTTC
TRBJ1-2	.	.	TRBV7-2	CASSHRGALRNGYTF	TGTGCCAGCAGCCACCGGGGGGCCTTGCGGAATGGCTACACCTTC
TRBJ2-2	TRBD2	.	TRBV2	CASSKLAGGGNTGELFF	TGTGCCAGCAGTAAACTAGCGGGGGGCGGGAACACCGGGGAGCTGTTTTTT
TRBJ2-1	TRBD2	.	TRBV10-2	CASSTSLGGGYNEQFF	TGCGCCAGCAGCACTAGCCTCGGGGGGGGCTACAATGAGCAGTTCTTC
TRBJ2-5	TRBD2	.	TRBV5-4	CASTRGEGTQYF	TGTGCCAGCACCCGGGGGGAGGGGACCCAGTACTTC
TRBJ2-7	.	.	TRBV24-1	CATSVLGSGEQYF	TGTGCCACCAGTGTGTTAGGGTCCGGGGAGCAGTACTTC
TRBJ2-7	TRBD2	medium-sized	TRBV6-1	CASSEGLENYEQYF	TGTGCCAGCAGTGAGGGACTAGAGAATTACGAGCAGTACTTC
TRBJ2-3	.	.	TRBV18	CASSPTKDTQYF	TGTGCCAGCTCACCTACTAAAGATACGCAGTATTTT
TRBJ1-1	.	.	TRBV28	CASSLWPNPGQNTEAFF	TGTGCCAGCAGTTTATGGCCAAACCCCGGCCAGAACACTGAAGCTTTCTTT
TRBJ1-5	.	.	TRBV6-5	CASGTDTYQPQHF	TGTGCCAGCGGGACGGATACTTATCAGCCCCAGCATTTT
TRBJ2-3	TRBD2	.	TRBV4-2	CASSQDLRLAGGPGTDTQYF	TGTGCCAGCAGCCAAGATCTGAGGCTAGCGGGGGGGCCAGGAACAGATACGCAGTATTTT
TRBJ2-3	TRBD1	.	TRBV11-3	CASSAGTGRSDTQYF	TGTGCCAGCAGCGCAGGGACAGGGCGGTCGGATACGCAGTATTTT
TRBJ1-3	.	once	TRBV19	CASSRQAGSGNTIYF	TGTGCCAGTAGTCGACAGGCCGGCTCTGGAAACACCATATATTTT
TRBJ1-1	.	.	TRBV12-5	CASGVNTEAFF	TGTGCTAGTGGTGTGAACACTGAAGCTTTCTTT
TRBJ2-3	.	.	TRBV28	CASSLATDTQYF	TGTGCCAGCAGTTTAGCCACAGATACGCAGTATTTT
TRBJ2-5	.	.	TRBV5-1	CASSLGLQETQYF	TGCGCCAGCAGCTTGGGACTCCAAGAGACCCAGTACTTC
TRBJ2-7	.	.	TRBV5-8	CASSLHEQYF	TGTGCCAGCAGCTTACACGAGCAGTACTTC
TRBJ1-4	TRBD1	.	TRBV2	CASQGGVYEKLFF	TGTGCCAGCCAAGGGGGCGTCTATGAAAAACTGTTTTTT
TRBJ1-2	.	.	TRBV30	CAWSNKVLFTHGYTF	TGTGCCTGGAGTAACAAGGTATTATTTACGCATGGCTACACCTTC
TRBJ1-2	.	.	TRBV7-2	CASSLMGGAGGYTF	TGTGCCAGCAGCTTAATGGGGGGGGCTGGTGGCTACACCTTC
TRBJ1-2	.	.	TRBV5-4	CASSYAGLTFF	TGTGCCAGCAGCTATGCCGGGCTTACCTTCTTC
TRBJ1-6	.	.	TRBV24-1	CATSDPKRGRSSYNSPLHF	TGTGCCACCAGTGACCCGAAGCGGGGCAGGAGCTCCTATAATTCACCCCTCCACTTT
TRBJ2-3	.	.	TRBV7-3	CASSLNAVTTDTQYF	TGTGCCAGCAGCTTAAACGCTGTTACCACAGATACGCAGTATTTT
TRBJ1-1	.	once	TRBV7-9	CASSLDIRNTEAFF	TGTGCCAGCAGCTTAGACATTAGGAACACTGAAGCTTTCTTT
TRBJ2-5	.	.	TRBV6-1	CASSEGQQETQYF	TGTGCCAGCAGTGAAGGACAGCAAGAGACCCAGTACTTC
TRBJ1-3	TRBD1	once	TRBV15	CATSNLGQGSGNTIYF	TGTGCCACCAGCAACCTGGGACAGGGGAGCGGAAACACCATATATTTT
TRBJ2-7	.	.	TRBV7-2	CASSLSENEQYF	TGTGCCAGCAGCTTATCTGAAAACGAGCAGTACTTC
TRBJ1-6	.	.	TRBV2	CASSEAKWSLHF	TGTGCCAGCAGTGAAGCCAAGTGGTCCCTCCACTTT
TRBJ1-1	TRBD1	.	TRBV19	CASSQGYTEAFF	TGTGCCAGCTCACAGGGGTACACTGAAGCTTTCTTT
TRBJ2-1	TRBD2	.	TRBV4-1	CASSPGTSAGPVF	TGCGCCAGCAGCCCCGGGACTAGCGCGGGGCCGGTCTTC
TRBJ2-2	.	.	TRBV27	CASSLPLGELFF	TGTGCCAGCAGTCTGCCCTTGGGGGAGCTGTTTTTT
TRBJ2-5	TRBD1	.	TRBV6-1	CASSEWDSRQETQYF	TGTGCCAGCAGTGAATGGGACAGCCGTCAAGAGACCCAGTACTTC
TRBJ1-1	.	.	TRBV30	CAWSVSRNTEAFF	TGTGCCTGGAGTGTTTCGCGGAACACTGAAGCTTTCTTT
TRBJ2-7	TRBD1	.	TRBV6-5	CASRNQGEGTYEQYF	TGTGCCAGCAGGAACCAGGGGGAAGGAACCTACGAGCAGTACTTC
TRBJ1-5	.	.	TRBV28	CASSLTASNQPQHF	TGTGCCAGCAGTTTGACAGCTAGCAATCAGCCCCAGCATTTT
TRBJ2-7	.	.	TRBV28	CASSLGGARDYEQYF	TGTGCCAGCAGTTTGGGGGGGGCGCGGGACTACGAGCAGTACTTC
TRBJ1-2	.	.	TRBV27	CASSPTDGPEGGYTF	TGTGCCAGCAGCCCTACCGACGGCCCCGAGGGTGGCTACACCTTC
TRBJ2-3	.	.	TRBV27	CASSSYTDTQYF	TGTGCCAGCAGTTCATACACAGATACGCAGTATTTT
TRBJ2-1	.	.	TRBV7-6	CASSLATAGGPYNEQFF	TGTGCCAGCAGCTTAGCGACGGCGGGCGGACCTTACAATGAGCAGTTCTTC
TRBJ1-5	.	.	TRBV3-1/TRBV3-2	CASSHQPPGAANQPQHF	TGTGCCAGCAGCCATCAGCCGCCAGGGGCGGCCAATCAGCCCCAGCATTTT
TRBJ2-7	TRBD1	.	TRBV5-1	CASSSAGGPTSYEQYF	TGCGCCAGCAGCTCTGCAGGGGGCCCCACTTCCTACGAGCAGTACTTC
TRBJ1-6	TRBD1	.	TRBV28	CASKPTGTGETSPLHF	TGTGCCAGCAAACCCACCGGGACAGGGGAAACATCACCCCTCCACTTT
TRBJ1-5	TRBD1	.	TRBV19	CASSRQTGRGNQPQHF	TGTGCCAGTAGTAGACAGACAGGGAGAGGCAATCAGCCCCAGCATTTT
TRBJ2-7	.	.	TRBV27	CASSLSPTTASEEQYF	TGTGCCAGCAGTTTATCGCCCACAACTGCGTCAGAGGAGCAGTACTTC
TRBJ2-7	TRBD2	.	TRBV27	CASNSGGPSSYEQYF	TGTGCCAGCAATAGCGGGGGCCCCAGCTCCTACGAGCAGTACTTC
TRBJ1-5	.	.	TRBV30	CAWSLTDNQPQHF	TGTGCCTGGAGTCTAACAGACAATCAGCCCCAGCATTTT
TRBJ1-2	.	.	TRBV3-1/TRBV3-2	CASSRDVAYGYTF	TGTGCCAGCAGCCGGGACGTTGCCTATGGCTACACCTTC
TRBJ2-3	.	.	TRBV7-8	CASSLDGFVTDTQYF	TGTGCCAGCAGCTTAGATGGCTTTGTCACAGATACGCAGTATTTT